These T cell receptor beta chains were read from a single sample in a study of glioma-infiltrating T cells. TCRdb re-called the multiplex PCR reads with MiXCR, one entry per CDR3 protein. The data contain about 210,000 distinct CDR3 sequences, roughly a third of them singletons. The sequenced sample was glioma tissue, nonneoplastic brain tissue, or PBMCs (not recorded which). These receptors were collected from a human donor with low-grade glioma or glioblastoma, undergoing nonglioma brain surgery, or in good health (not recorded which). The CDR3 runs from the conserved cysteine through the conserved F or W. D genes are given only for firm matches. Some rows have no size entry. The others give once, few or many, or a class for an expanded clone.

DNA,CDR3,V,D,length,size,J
TGTGCCAGCAGCGCACAGGGGGCAGTCATCGTCGCTGAAGCTTTCTTT,CASSAQGAVIVAEAFF,TRBV7-9,TRBD1,16,-,TRBJ1-1
TGTGCCAGCTCACCCGAGGGGCTAGCGGGATCCGAGCAGTACTTC,CASSPEGLAGSEQYF,TRBV18,TRBD2,15,-,TRBJ2-7
TGTGCCAGCAGTGAAGCGGCAGCCGGAGGATCCTACGAGCAGTACTTC,CASSEAAAGGSYEQYF,TRBV2,-,16,many,TRBJ2-7
TGCGCCAGCAGGCCCCAAGGTAGCCCTACTACCGGGGAGCTGTTTTTT,CASRPQGSPTTGELFF,TRBV5-1,-,16,-,TRBJ2-2
TGTGCCAGCAGCTCCCTCCGCCAGGGTGGGACAGATACGCAGTATTTT,CASSSLRQGGTDTQYF,TRBV7-6,-,16,-,TRBJ2-3
TGTGCCACCAGTTACTATAGCGTGAGCTCCTACGAGCAGTACTTC,CATSYYSVSSYEQYF,TRBV6-2/TRBV6-3,-,15,-,TRBJ2-7
TGCGCCAGCAGCCAAGAAAACAGGGAGGTGGAGACCCAGTACTTC,CASSQENREVETQYF,TRBV4-1,-,15,many,TRBJ2-5
TGTGCCAGCGCGTTAGCGGGAGCTAATCATGAGCAGTTCTTC,CASALAGANHEQFF,TRBV27,TRBD2,14,many,TRBJ2-1
TGTGCCAGCAGTTTATTCAGGGCCGACAGTGGCTACACCTTC,CASSLFRADSGYTF,TRBV28,-,14,many,TRBJ1-2
TGTGCCAGCAGCTTAGCTGGCTCCTCCTACTTCACAGATACGCAGTATTTT,CASSLAGSSYFTDTQYF,TRBV11-1,-,17,many,TRBJ2-3
TGTGCCAGCAGCCAGGACAGGGACGATACGCAGTATTTT,CASSQDRDDTQYF,TRBV6-1,TRBD1,13,once,TRBJ2-3
TGTGCCAGCAGCTCCCCCGGGACAGGGTTTTTTGGTACGCAGTATTTT,CASSSPGTGFFGTQYF,TRBV28,TRBD1,16,many,TRBJ2-3
TGTGCCAGCAGTTTTACTAGCGGGACAGGGGTCGAGCAGTACTTC,CASSFTSGTGVEQYF,TRBV14,-,15,-,TRBJ2-7
TGTGCCATCAGTATACAGGGGCCATCCACAGATGCGCAGTATTTT,CAISIQGPSTDAQYF,TRBV10-3,TRBD1,15,few,TRBJ2-3
TGTGACAGCGGGGGAGACGGTACCTACAATGAGCAGTACTTC,CDSGGDGTYNEQYF,TRBV27,TRBD2,14,once,TRBJ2-4
TGTGCCAGCTCACCACCTGGAAGGCCAACTAATGAAAAACTGTTTTTT,CASSPPGRPTNEKLFF,TRBV18,-,16,many,TRBJ1-4
TGTGCCAGAAGCCCTAGGGCGGATCGCACGAATACGCAGTATTTT,CARSPRADRTNTQYF,TRBV7-6,-,15,-,TRBJ2-3
TGCGCCAGCAGCCAAGATCATACGGGTAATTCACCCCTCCACTTT,CASSQDHTGNSPLHF,TRBV4-1,-,15,many,TRBJ1-6
TGTGCCAGCGGACGCACAGATACGCAGTATTTT,CASGRTDTQYF,TRBV12-3/TRBV12-4,-,11,many,TRBJ2-3
TGCAGTGCTCCGAAAGCCGGGGACACTCAGCCCCAGCATTTT,CSAPKAGDTQPQHF,TRBV20-1,-,14,many,TRBJ1-5
TGTGCCAGCAGTTCCCCCGGGACCGGCTCCTACGAGCAGTACTTC,CASSSPGTGSYEQYF,TRBV27,-,15,many,TRBJ2-7
TGTGCCAGCAGTTCCCGGACAGGGAGCGGCTACACCTTC,CASSSRTGSGYTF,TRBV12-3/TRBV12-4,TRBD1,13,many,TRBJ1-2
TGTGCCAGCAGCCCGACGGGGAATGAGCAGTTCTTC,CASSPTGNEQFF,TRBV3-1,-,12,many,TRBJ2-1
TGTGCCATCAATATCCGGGTGCACACTGAAGCTTTCTTT,CAINIRVHTEAFF,TRBV10-3,-,13,-,TRBJ1-1
TGTGCCAGCAGCCAATTTGGACAGCTGAATCAGCCCCAGCATTTT,CASSQFGQLNQPQHF,TRBV16,-,15,-,TRBJ1-5
TGTGCCAGCTCACCACCGAGTATAACAGGGCCCACAGATACGCAGTATTTT,CASSPPSITGPTDTQYF,TRBV18,-,17,many,TRBJ2-3
TGTGCCAGCAGTTACCTTGGACTAGCGGGATCCGAGACCCAGTACTTC,CASSYLGLAGSETQYF,TRBV6-6,TRBD2,16,-,TRBJ2-5
TGTGCCAGCCGTGGACAGGGGGGGACCTACGAGCAGTACTTC,CASRGQGGTYEQYF,TRBV28,TRBD1,14,many,TRBJ2-7
TGTGCCAGCAGTCCACCACTAGATTGGTGCTCCCGGCCGGCCCCCCAATCAAACTACGAGCAGTACTTC,CASSPPLDWCSRPAPQSNYEQYF,TRBV6-1,-,23,many,TRBJ2-7
TGTGCCAGCAGCCCGACGGGACCTCTCAATCAGCCCCAGCATTTT,CASSPTGPLNQPQHF,TRBV7-8,-,15,few,TRBJ1-5
TGTGCCAGCAGTTTGATAGGGCCCTACGAGCAGTACTTC,CASSLIGPYEQYF,TRBV12-3/TRBV12-4,-,13,-,TRBJ2-7
TGTGCCAGCAGTGAATTAACCTACGAGCAGTACTTC,CASSELTYEQYF,TRBV2,-,12,many,TRBJ2-7
TGTGCCAGCAGCCTGGACCAGTGGCAGCAGTACTTC,CASSLDQWQQYF,TRBV5-4,-,12,few,TRBJ2-7
TGTGCCAGCAGCTTACCGGGACGCGGGATCTATGGCTACACCTTC,CASSLPGRGIYGYTF,TRBV7-6,-,15,many,TRBJ1-2
TGTGCCAGCAGTGATTTCTCCGGCCAAACCTTC,CASSDFSGQTF,TRBV6-5,-,11,-,TRBJ1-2
TGTGCCTCGCCTTGTGACAGGGTGGGTCAGCCCCAGCATTTT,CASPCDRVGQPQHF,TRBV6-7,TRBD1,14,many,TRBJ1-5
TGTGCCAGCAGCTTATTCGGGGGCGGCCTCAACTACACCTTC,CASSLFGGGLNYTF,TRBV7-2,-,14,many,TRBJ1-2
TGTGCCACAGGAGGGGGCGCGGGCTATGGCTACACCTTC,CATGGGAGYGYTF,TRBV24-1,TRBD1,13,many,TRBJ1-2
TGTGCCAGCAGGTTGGGATGGGAGCAGTACTTC,CASRLGWEQYF,TRBV12-3/TRBV12-4,-,11,-,TRBJ2-7
TGTGCCAGCAGCCGAGCGGGGTCACAAGAGACCCAGTACTTC,CASSRAGSQETQYF,TRBV3-1,TRBD2,14,few,TRBJ2-5
TGTGCCAGCAGCCAAAGGGCCCTCGAGACCCAGTACTTC,CASSQRALETQYF,TRBV6-5,-,13,-,TRBJ2-5
TGTGCCATCAGTGAGTCGATCCCAGGCAATCAGCCCCAGCATTTT,CAISESIPGNQPQHF,TRBV10-3,-,15,-,TRBJ1-5
TGTGCCAGCAGTTACGTTGGGGGGAACTATGGCTACACCTTC,CASSYVGGNYGYTF,TRBV6-6,-,14,many,TRBJ1-2
TGTGCCAGCAGCTTAGTTAACTCTTTCGGGCAGCCCCAGCATTTT,CASSLVNSFGQPQHF,TRBV7-2,-,15,many,TRBJ1-5
TGTGCCACCAGCAGAGACAGGGGACTCCCATACGAGCAGTACTTC,CATSRDRGLPYEQYF,TRBV15,-,15,many,TRBJ2-7
TGCAGCGTTGAACCCGTTGATCGGAATGGCTACACCTTC,CSVEPVDRNGYTF,TRBV29-1,-,13,few,TRBJ1-2
TGTACCAGCACTCCAGATACAGGGCTTCGGGGTACCGGGGAGCTGTTTTTT,CTSTPDTGLRGTGELFF,TRBV6-1,-,17,-,TRBJ2-2
TGTGCCAGCAGCCATGTCCTAGCGGGAACCTACGAGCAGTACTTC,CASSHVLAGTYEQYF,TRBV4-2,TRBD2,15,many,TRBJ2-7
TGCGCCAGCAGCTTGTACGACACGAACACTGAAGCTTTCTTT,CASSLYDTNTEAFF,TRBV5-1,-,14,many,TRBJ1-1
TGTGCCAGCAGCTTAGCGCGGGGAGATACGCAGTATTTT,CASSLARGDTQYF,TRBV7-2,-,13,many,TRBJ2-3
TGTGCCAGCAGTCGGGGACAGGGGGGAACCTACGAGCAGTACTTC,CASSRGQGGTYEQYF,TRBV6-1,TRBD1,15,many,TRBJ2-7
TGTGCCAGCGTGTTGACGGGGCCCGCACCCCTCCACTTT,CASVLTGPAPLHF,TRBV27,-,13,many,TRBJ1-6
TGTGCCAGCAGGAAAAGCTCGGGCGGTGAGCAGTTCTTC,CASRKSSGGEQFF,TRBV6-2/TRBV6-3,-,13,many,TRBJ2-1
TGTGCCAGCTCACCACAGCAAGAGACCCAGTACTTC,CASSPQQETQYF,TRBV18,-,12,many,TRBJ2-5